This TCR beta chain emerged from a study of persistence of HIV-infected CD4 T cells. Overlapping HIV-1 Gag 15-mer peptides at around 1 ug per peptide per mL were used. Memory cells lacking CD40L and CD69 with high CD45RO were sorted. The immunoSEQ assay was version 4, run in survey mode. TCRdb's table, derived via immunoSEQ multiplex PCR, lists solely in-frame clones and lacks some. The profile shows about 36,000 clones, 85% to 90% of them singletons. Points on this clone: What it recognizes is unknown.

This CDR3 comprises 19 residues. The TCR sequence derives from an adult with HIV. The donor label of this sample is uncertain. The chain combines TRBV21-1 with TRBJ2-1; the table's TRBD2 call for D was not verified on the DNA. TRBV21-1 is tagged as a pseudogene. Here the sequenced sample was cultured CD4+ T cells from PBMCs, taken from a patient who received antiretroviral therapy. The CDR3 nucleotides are TGTGCCAGCAGCAAACCCGGGGCGGGGGGCTGGATTTCCTACAATGAGCAGTTCTTC. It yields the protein CASSKPGAGGWISYNEQFF.